What follows is one T cell receptor beta chain and its context. Its antigen is not known. Sequencing used immunoSEQ multiplex PCR; TCRdb keeps in-frame clones, though not all of them. The sample shows approximately 2,900 clones, roughly 26% of them seen only once. The source of the sample is a study of T cells in localized non-small cell lung cancer. Regarding the study as a whole: Uninvolved nearby lung showed the greatest T cell clonality, exceeding that found in tumor. Appearing in adjacent lung were a median 57 of the top 100 tumor clones.

CDR3 length: 14 amino acids. The germline CDR1 and CDR2 sequences are LGHNT and FRNRAP. This TCR was sampled from a man between 40 and 69 years old with stage I lung adenocarcinoma. The specimen comprised lung tumor tissue, sampled before any cancer treatment. V is TRBV12-5 and J is TRBJ1-3; a possible D gene is TRBD1 (6 bases). CDR3 protein: CASQKGGTGNTIYF. The CDR3, as DNA: TGTGCCAGCCAAAAGGGGGGAACTGGAAACACCATATATTTT.